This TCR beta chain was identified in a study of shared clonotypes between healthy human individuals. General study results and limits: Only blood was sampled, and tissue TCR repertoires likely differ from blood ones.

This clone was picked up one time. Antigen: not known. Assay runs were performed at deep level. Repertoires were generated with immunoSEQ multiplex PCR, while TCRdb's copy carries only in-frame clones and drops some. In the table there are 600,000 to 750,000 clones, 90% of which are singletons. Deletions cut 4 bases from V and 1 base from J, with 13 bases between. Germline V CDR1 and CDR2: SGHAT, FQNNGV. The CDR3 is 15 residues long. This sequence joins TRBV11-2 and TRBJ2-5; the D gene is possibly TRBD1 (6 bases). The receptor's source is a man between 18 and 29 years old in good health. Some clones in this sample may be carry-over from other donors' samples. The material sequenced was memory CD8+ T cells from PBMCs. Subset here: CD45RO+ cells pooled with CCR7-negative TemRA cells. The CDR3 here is CASSSNDRIQETQYF. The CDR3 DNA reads TGTGCCAGCAGCTCCAACGACAGGATCCAAGAGACCCAGTACTTC.